The following is a T cell receptor (beta chain) sequence with its context. The target antigen is unknown. These data originate in a study of CD8+CD57+ T cells in acquired aplastic anemia. Study in general: Yields of DNA that came from sorted CD4+ and CD8+ cells averaged roughly 3.2 ug. The study's findings and limits: About 29 shared CD8+ CDR3s appeared highly expressed within patients' immunodominant clones.

Genomic DNA templated the TCR beta VDJ and CDR3 profiling. TCRdb re-called the reads through MiXCR, storing one row per CDR3 protein. The sample shows around 200,000 distinct CDR3 sequences, approximately 48% of them seen only once. This CDR3 spans 16 amino acids. Trimming cost V 1 base and J 8 bases; bases outside gene matches: 4. Germline values: CDR1 KGHDR, CDR2 SFDVKD. CD8+CD57+ cell expansion, shown by flow cytometry, had occurred in the patients selected for sequencing. Patients, without exception, had severe acquired aplastic anemia. Patients were untreated when blood was sampled. The sequence derives from a human donor with aplastic anemia. What was sequenced was sorted CD4+, CD8+, or CD8+CD57+ T cells (not recorded which) from PBMCs. The V call is TRBV24-1, the J call TRBJ1-6; 10 bases map to TRBD1. The CDR3 here is CATSDFGDRGDSPLHF. In DNA form, the CDR3 reads TGTGCCACCAGTGATTTTGGGGACAGGGGTGATTCACCCCTCCACTTT.